The 7 T cell receptor beta chains below all came from one sample that was sequenced in a study of cytomegalovirus exposure and HLA in healthy donors. The PCR ran on 60 Vbeta and 13 Jbeta primers. The protocol was immunoSEQ multiplex PCR, while the TCRdb copy is restricted to in-frame clones and leaves out a portion. The table records roughly 160,000 clones, 80% to 85% of them present only once. The sequenced sample consisted of PBMCs. These receptors were obtained from a man aged 30 to 45 in good health and CMV-seronegative.

The gene calls are TRBV5-1 and TRBJ2-2, with TRBD1 as a possible D gene (5 bases). Trimming left V 0 bases short and J 4 bases short, with 13 bases between. This CDR3 region has 16 residues. Germline loops: CDR1 SGHRS, CDR2 YFSETQ. The CDR3 nucleotides are TGCGCCAGCAGCTTGGTCGACAGTTCGGGCACCGGGGAGCTGTTTTTT. Protein sequence: CASSLVDSSGTGELFF.

DNA of the CDR3: TGCGCCAGCAGCTTGACAGGGGGCGATTACGAGCAGTACTTC. Encoded protein: CASSLTGGDYEQYF. The chain joins TRBV5-1 to TRBJ2-7, with 9 bases identical to TRBD1. V gave up 1 base and J gave up 4 bases; unmatched junction bases: 3. The CDR3 contains 14 residues. Germline loops: CDR1 SGHRS, CDR2 YFSETQ.

The chain is built from TRBV30 and TRBJ1-3, with 7 bases fitting TRBD1. With 3 bases clipped from V and 2 bases from J, the junction kept 4 bases outside the gene matches. From germline, CDR1 is GTSNPN and CDR2 SVGIG (reference sequence). The CDR3 runs 14 residues. The CDR3 sequence is CAWSETGPGNTIYF. The CDR3 DNA is TGTGCCTGGAGCGAGACAGGGCCTGGAAACACCATATATTTT.

This sequence joins TRBV4-3 and TRBJ2-6, with D possibly TRBD1 on 5 matching bases. The CDR3 totals 16 residues. CDR1 and CDR2 (germline): LGHNA, YSLEER. Trimming took 3 bases from V and 1 from J, leaving 10 bases between them. DNA of the CDR3: TGCGCCAGCAGCCAGAGTACAGGTTCTGGGGCCAACGTCCTGACTTTC. It is translated as CASSQSTGSGANVLTF.

The chain combines TRBV7-2 with TRBJ2-5; 8 positions agree with TRBD2. The CDR3 extends over 15 amino acids. V dropped 5 bases and J dropped 5; count of bases not matched to a gene: 10. Germline V lookup: CDR1 SGHTA, CDR2 FQGNSA. CDR3 bases: TGTGCCAGCAGCAAAACCCCCGGGGGGGGTGAGACCCAGTACTTC. This translates into CASSKTPGGGETQYF.

This clone was observed a single time. The CDR3, as DNA: TGTGCCAGCAGCTTCGGGGGGAACACCGGGGAGCTGTTTTTT. It is translated as CASSFGGNTGELFF. The rearrangement uses TRBV7-3 and TRBJ2-2, with D possibly matching TRBD2 (6 bases). The CDR3 is made up of 14 amino acids. V dropped 3 bases and J dropped 1 base, with 6 bases sitting between them. Germline V CDR1 and CDR2: SGHTA, FQGTGA.

The chain couples TRBV9 to TRBJ2-1; D gene unclear. The V end lost 4 bases, the J end lost 0 bases, and 11 bases lay between the germline ends. The CDR3 is made up of 15 amino acids. Germline V gene sequence: CDR1 SGDLS, CDR2 YYNGEE. The CDR3 DNA reads as TGTGCCAGCAGCCCCTTCCAGTTCTCCTACAATGAGCAGTTCTTC. Translating gives CASSPFQFSYNEQFF.